The 30 T cell receptor beta chains in this list originate from one sample, sequenced in a study of neoadjuvant anti-PD-1 for oral cavity cancer. TCRdb keeps only in-frame clones here, not all; method: immunoSEQ multiplex PCR. The sample has under 15,000 clones; around 60% are singletons. The sequences come from PBMCs, collected before nivolumab (anti-PD-1) treatment. These receptors all stem from a person aged 35-79 years with oral cavity squamous cell carcinoma.

V is TRBV12-5 and J is TRBJ1-2; D ambiguous. CDR3 length: 14 residues. The V end lost 0 bases, the J end lost 2 bases, and 7 bases lay between the germline ends. CDR1 is LGHNT and CDR2 is FRNRAP in the germline V gene. The CDR3 loop reads CASGLVPENYGYTF. CDR3 coding DNA: TGTGCTAGTGGTTTGGTACCAGAAAACTATGGCTACACCTTC.

J is TRBJ2-1 and V is TRBV5-1, with 12 bases identical to TRBD2. CDR1 and CDR2 from the germline V gene are SGHRS and YFSETQ. The CDR3 is made up of 16 amino acids. V dropped 3 bases and J dropped 6; count of bases not matched to a gene: 7. CDR3 residues: CASSSAETSGSNEQFF. CDR3 sequence (DNA): TGCGCCAGCAGCTCAGCCGAGACTAGCGGGAGCAATGAGCAGTTCTTC.

The CDR3 sequence: CASSPGTSGIQETQYF. The CDR3 DNA reads TGTGCCAGCTCGCCGGGCACTAGCGGGATTCAAGAGACCCAGTACTTC. This chain connects TRBV18 to TRBJ2-5, with TRBD2 matching over 10 bases. There are 16 residues in the CDR3. Germline CDR1 KGHSH, CDR2 LQKENI. V lost 6 bases and J lost 2; bases outside the gene matches: 9.

The chain joins TRBV7-8 to TRBJ2-7; D is possibly TRBD2 (5 bases). Germline values: CDR1 SGHVS, CDR2 FQNEAQ. Trimming took off 5 bases at V and 0 bases at J, with 17 bases between the two ends. The CDR3 contains 16 residues. The CDR3 sequence is CASSQLRWRASYEQYF. The CDR3 nucleotides read TGTGCCAGCAGCCAGCTCCGCTGGCGGGCCTCCTACGAGCAGTACTTC. Drawing the rest from reference TRBV7-8 and TRBJ2-7, the complete variable domain is GAGVSQSPRYKVAKRGQDVALRCDPISGHVSLFWYQQALGQGPEFLTYFQNEAQLDKSGLPSDRFFAERPEGSVSTLKIQRTQQEDSAVYLCASSQLRWRASYEQYFGPGTRLTVT.

This clone was observed a few times. This chain uses TRBV4-1 with TRBJ2-5; the D call may be TRBD1 or TRBD2 (6 bases each). The CDR3 contains 16 residues. Deletions cut 3 bases from V and 4 bases from J, with 18 bases between. The germline gives CDR1 MGHRA, CDR2 YSYEKL. The CDR3 DNA is TGCGCCAGCAGCCACGAGCCGGGGGCTGTATCAGAGACCCAGTACTTC. Residues: CASSHEPGAVSETQYF.

The chain recombines TRBV2 with TRBJ1-1; the D is unclear. CDR1 is SNHLY and CDR2 is FYNNEI in the germline V gene. V shed 6 bases and J shed 3 bases, with 14 bases lying between them. The CDR3 sequence is 14 residues long. The DNA for the CDR3 is TGTGCCAGCAGGAAAGACACCCTGGACACTGAAGCTTTCTTT. Translating it yields CASRKDTLDTEAFF.

This clone came up once. The rearrangement joins TRBV7-8 to TRBJ2-3; 10 nucleotides line up with TRBD2. With 2 bases clipped from V and 0 bases from J, the junction kept 5 bases outside the gene matches. Per germline, CDR1 SGHVS and CDR2 FQNEAQ. The CDR3 length is 17 residues. CDR3 protein: CASSLSLAGDSTDTQYF. In DNA, the CDR3 is TGTGCCAGCAGCTTAAGCCTAGCGGGGGATAGCACAGATACGCAGTATTTT. The full variable domain, rest sourced from reference TRBV7-8 and TRBJ2-3, is GAGVSQSPRYKVAKRGQDVALRCDPISGHVSLFWYQQALGQGPEFLTYFQNEAQLDKSGLPSDRFFAERPEGSVSTLKIQRTQQEDSAVYLCASSLSLAGDSTDTQYFGPGTRLTVL.

This clone was detected a few times. The chain recombines TRBV5-1 with TRBJ1-5; maybe TRBD1 (6 bases). CDR1 and CDR2 from the germline V gene are SGHRS and YFSETQ. The CDR3 covers 15 residues. Trimming cost V 0 bases and J 5 bases, with 12 bases left between them. The CDR3 sequence: CASSLEGQNHQPQHF. The DNA of the CDR3 is TGCGCCAGCAGCTTGGAAGGACAGAATCATCAGCCCCAGCATTTT. Looking up the rest from reference TRBV5-1 and TRBJ1-5 gives the full variable domain: KAGVTQTPRYLIKTRGQQVTLSCSPISGHRSVSWYQQTPGQGLQFLFEYFSETQRNKGNFPGRFSGRQFSNSRSEMNVSTLELGDSALYLCASSLEGQNHQPQHFGDGTRLSIL.

Only a few counts were recorded for this clone. This chain connects TRBV4-1 to TRBJ2-7, with 10 bases fitting TRBD2. Per the germline V gene, CDR1 is MGHRA and CDR2 is YSYEKL. The CDR3 has 16 residues. The junction had 7 bases not matched to a gene; V was cut back by 2 bases and J by 3 bases. CDR3 sequence (DNA): TGCGCCAGCAGCCAAACCCTTTTAGCGGGAGGCTACGAGCAGTACTTC. Protein sequence: CASSQTLLAGGYEQYF.

This clone has a handful of counts. J is TRBJ1-5 and V is TRBV4-1; D remains unclear. Germline values: CDR1 MGHRA, CDR2 YSYEKL. This CDR3 spans 15 amino acids. The V gene lost 6 bases and the J gene lost 0 bases, with 12 bases spanning the gap. In DNA form, the CDR3 reads TGCGCCAGCAGGCAGCTTATGGCTAGCAATCAGCCCCAGCATTTT. As protein: CASRQLMASNQPQHF.

The V and J genes are TRBV7-3 and TRBJ2-2; D uncertain. In germline, CDR1 is SGHTA, CDR2 FQGTGA. V was shortened by 5 bases and J by 8 bases, with 21 bases between the two germline ends. The CDR3 extends over 16 amino acids. The CDR3 loop reads CASSLYVGLARGELFF. The DNA of the CDR3 is TGTGCCAGCAGCCTCTACGTCGGGCTCGCTCGTGGGGAGCTGTTTTTT.

The rearrangement uses TRBV5-6 and TRBJ1-6; TRBD1 agrees at 8 bases. V was clipped by 0 bases and J by 9 bases; unmatched bases: 5. CDR1 and CDR2 from the germline V gene are SGHDT and YYEEEE. This CDR3 comprises 15 residues. The CDR3 DNA is TGTGCCAGCAGCTTGGGCCGGGGACAGGTTTCACCCCTCCACTTT. Translated, it gives CASSLGRGQVSPLHF. The complete variable domain, with remaining parts taken from reference TRBV5-6 and TRBJ1-6, reads DAGVTQSPTHLIKTRGQQVTLRCSPKSGHDTVSWYQQALGQGPQFIFQYYEEEERQRGNFPDRFSGHQFPNYSSELNVNALLLGDSALYLCASSLGRGQVSPLHFGNGTRLTVT.

The chain uses TRBV6-1 and TRBJ2-7, with 9 bases lining up with TRBD1. The J segment lost 7 bases and the V segment lost 1 base, leaving 11 bases of the junction unmatched. The CDR3 is made up of 16 amino acids. Per the germline V gene, CDR1 is MNHNS and CDR2 is SASEGT. The CDR3 sequence is CASSEGGGTGWWEQYF. In DNA form, the CDR3 reads TGTGCCAGCAGTGAAGGAGGAGGGACAGGGTGGTGGGAGCAGTACTTC.

The rearrangement uses TRBV6-6 and TRBJ2-1, with 13 bases aligning to TRBD2. This CDR3 has 15 amino acids. V trimming: 2 bases; J trimming: 7 bases; junction bases outside the gene matches: 2. Germline V lookup: CDR1 MNHNY, CDR2 SVGAGI (reference sequence). Here the CDR3 reads CASSYPGLAGNEQFF. CDR3 bases: TGTGCCAGCAGTTACCCGGGACTAGCGGGGAATGAGCAGTTCTTC.

The V and J genes are TRBV6-5 and TRBJ2-7; D unclear. Germline V gene lookup returns CDR1 MNHEY and CDR2 SVGAGI. Trimming took off 2 bases at V and 6 bases at J, with 8 bases between the two ends. The CDR3 extends over 12 amino acids. As DNA, the CDR3 is TGTGCCAGCAGTTACGGGTCTGGCGAGCAGTACTTC. This codes for CASSYGSGEQYF.

This rearrangement joins TRBV10-2 to TRBJ1-1; 7 bases are shared with TRBD1. This CDR3 has 14 amino acids. V lost 6 bases to trimming and J lost 1 base; unmatched junction nucleotides: 5. Germline CDR1 is WSHSY and CDR2 is SAAADI. The CDR3 here is CASRRGPQNTEAFF. The CDR3 DNA reads as TGCGCCAGCAGAAGGGGGCCTCAGAACACTGAAGCTTTCTTT.

V is TRBV6-1 and J is TRBJ2-3, with TRBD2 identical over 9 bases. CDR3 length equals 14 residues. J was trimmed by 3 bases and V by 4 bases; bases with no gene match: 2. Germline V gene lookup returns CDR1 MNHNS and CDR2 SASEGT. The CDR3 is CASSAGLATDTQYF. The DNA for the CDR3 is TGTGCCAGCAGTGCAGGACTAGCGACAGATACGCAGTATTTT.

V is TRBV7-6 and J is TRBJ1-4; the D is unclear. Trimming cost V 5 bases and J 5 bases, with 12 bases left between them. Germline CDR1 is SGHVS and CDR2 is FNYEAQ. The CDR3 is made up of 14 amino acids. The CDR3 coding sequence is TGTGCCAGCAGCGTCGGACGAGGAAATGAAAAACTGTTTTTT. Protein: CASSVGRGNEKLFF.

V gene TRBV30 combines with J gene TRBJ1-5, with 7 positions matching TRBD1. V shed 2 bases, J shed 7 bases, and the junction held 8 bases outside the gene matches. This CDR3 region has 14 residues. Germline CDR1 and CDR2: GTSNPN and SVGIG (reference sequence). This chain's CDR3 is CAWSPTGFRQPQHF. The CDR3, as DNA: TGTGCCTGGAGTCCGACAGGGTTCAGGCAGCCCCAGCATTTT.

The rearrangement links TRBV21-1 to TRBJ1-1. TRBV21-1 is termed a pseudogene. This CDR3 contains 12 residues. CDR3 in amino acids: CASAPGAAKAFF. The CDR3 DNA follows: TGTGCCAGCGCCCCTGGAGCCGCCAAAGCTTTCTTT.

This clone came up once. This chain uses TRBV6-5 with TRBJ2-3; unclear D gene. The CDR3 is made up of 12 amino acids. V shed 6 bases and J shed 6 bases, with 10 bases lying between them. In germline, CDR1 is MNHEY, CDR2 SVGAGI. CDR3 amino acids: CASRPTLDTQYF. In DNA form, the CDR3 reads TGTGCCAGCAGACCCACTCTGGATACGCAGTATTTT.

This clone was counted a few times. The chain carries TRBV9 and TRBJ2-7, with TRBD2 matching over 9 bases. The V gene's germline CDR1 is SGDLS and CDR2 YYNGEE. V lost 2 bases, J lost 7 bases, and 10 bases stayed unmatched. This CDR3 comprises 15 residues. The CDR3 reads CASSVGLAPTWEQYF. The CDR3 bases are TGTGCCAGCAGCGTGGGACTAGCTCCAACGTGGGAGCAGTACTTC.

The table lists this clone with a few counts. V usage is TRBV28 and J usage is TRBJ1-3; 8 bases are a match to TRBD1. The CDR3 contains 15 residues. CDR1 and CDR2 from the germline V gene are MDHEN and SYDVKM. V lost 2 bases, J lost 5 bases, and 5 bases stayed unmatched. The CDR3 is CASSLGTGSRNTIYF. The CDR3 region has the DNA TGTGCCAGCAGTTTAGGGACAGGCTCGCGAAACACCATATATTTT.

The chain carries TRBV7-8 and TRBJ2-7, with D possibly matching TRBD1 (5 bases). Germline-derived CDR1 and CDR2 are SGHVS and FQNEAQ. This CDR3 contains 14 residues. Trimming removed 5 bases at V and 2 bases at J, with 13 bases between. The CDR3 sequence is CASSPRAPPYEQYF. CDR3 coding DNA: TGTGCCAGCAGCCCCAGGGCACCCCCCTACGAGCAGTACTTC.

The chain is built from TRBV2 and TRBJ2-7; tentative D call: TRBD1 (5 bases). The V end lost 1 base, the J end lost 3 bases, and 13 bases lay between the germline ends. CDR1 SNHLY and CDR2 FYNNEI come from the germline V gene. CDR3 length: 15 residues. The CDR3 protein is CASSEVGVRDYEQYF. The CDR3 DNA follows: TGTGCCAGCAGTGAAGTAGGGGTTCGAGACTACGAGCAGTACTTC.

The rearrangement links TRBV11-2 to TRBJ1-2; D uncertain. The germline CDR1 and CDR2 sequences are SGHAT and FQNNGV. The CDR3 has 14 amino acids. V was pared by 5 bases and J by 1 base, with 11 bases between. This CDR3 reads CASSEYRFNYGYTF. CDR3 nucleotides: TGTGCCAGCAGCGAGTATAGATTTAACTATGGCTACACCTTC.

This clone was seen just once. CDR3 amino acids: CASSEWGPNYGYTF. The CDR3 DNA reads as TGTGCCAGCAGTGAATGGGGTCCCAACTATGGCTACACCTTC. V and J are TRBV25-1 and TRBJ1-2; D call uncertain. Germline values: CDR1 MGHDK, CDR2 SYGVNS. V was trimmed by 1 base and J by 2 bases, leaving 8 bases between them. The length of the CDR3 is 14 residues.

This clone was detected only a few times. The chain carries TRBV28 and TRBJ1-1; D is unresolved. The ends were cut back, 2 bases at V and 7 bases at J, with 8 bases in the middle. This CDR3 has 12 residues. Germline CDR1 reads MDHEN; CDR2 reads SYDVKM. The CDR3 is CASSLGGFEAFF. For the CDR3, the DNA is TGTGCCAGCAGTTTAGGTGGATTTGAAGCTTTCTTT.

The chain is built from TRBV7-9 and TRBJ2-7; 8 bases agree with TRBD2. The ends lost 3 bases at V and 3 bases at J; junction bases unmatched: 10. Per the germline V gene, CDR1 is SEHNR and CDR2 is FQNEAQ (reference sequence). The CDR3 has 16 residues. The CDR3 DNA reads as TGTGCCAGCAGCTTTGTGGCGGGAGGAACCTTCTACGAGCAGTACTTC. Translated, it gives CASSFVAGGTFYEQYF.

The genes are TRBV19 and TRBJ1-5; D gene uncertain. This CDR3 comprises 20 residues. V was shortened by 0 bases and J by 3 bases, with 24 bases between the two germline ends. The V gene's germline CDR1 is LNHDA and CDR2 SQIVND (reference sequence). Written as DNA, the CDR3 is TGTGCCAGTAGTATAGATCTAGAGGGTTATAGGTCGGAAGCCAATCAGCCCCAGCATTTT. As protein: CASSIDLEGYRSEANQPQHF.